Detailed here is one T cell receptor beta chain. These data belong to a study of blood T cell repertoires in COVID-19. The table came from immunoSEQ multiplex PCR; TCRdb's copy has only in-frame clones and leaves some out. The table has a few hundred thousand clones, 87% seen once; the top ten hold 7.8%. The CDR3 spans 18 residues. V gave up 4 bases and J gave up 5 bases; unmatched junction bases: 18. Germline loops: CDR1 SGHKS, CDR2 YYEKEE (reference sequence). The source is a woman between 50 and 59 years old who had recovered from COVID-19. The chain couples TRBV5-5 to TRBJ1-5, with 7 bases identical to TRBD1. Sequences were obtained from peripheral blood. The CDR3 coding sequence is TGTGCCAGCAGCCCCCACGGCGGGAACAGGGGACCCCATCAGCCCCAGCATTTT. It is translated as CASSPHGGNRGPHQPQHF. Variable domain in full (rest from reference TRBV5-5 and TRBJ1-5): DAGVTQSPTHLIKTRGQQVTLRCSPISGHKSVSWYQQVLGQGPQFIFQYYEKEERGRGNFPDRFSARQFPNYSSELNVNALLLGDSALYLCASSPHGGNRGPHQPQHFGDGTRLSIL.